This T cell receptor (beta chain) was profiled in a study of shared clonotypes between healthy human individuals. Whole-study results and caveats: Inspection by rarefaction showed sorted-subset sequencing to be incomplete despite large depth.

The assay was carried out at the deep level. The method was immunoSEQ multiplex PCR; TCRdb's version includes in-frame clones alone and lacks a portion of them. The sample holds about 2,100,000 clones; roughly 91% are singletons and the top ten take roughly 1.7%. About this clone: Its antigen is still unknown.

The CDR3 has 14 amino acids. Trimming stripped 1 base from V and 3 bases from J, with 10 bases between. The V gene's germline CDR1 is SEHNR and CDR2 FQNEAQ (reference sequence). Terminally differentiated effector memory CD45RA+ cells were excluded from the naive CD8 cells, which were CD45RO-negative and positively selected for CCR7. Sequenced material: naive CD8+ T cells from PBMCs. This rearrangement joins TRBV7-9 to TRBJ2-7; the D call may be TRBD1 or TRBD2 (5 bases each). The receptor was derived from a man younger than 35 in good health. Some clones in this sample may be carry-over from other donors' samples. CDR3 in amino acids: CASSLVGADYEQYF. The CDR3 bases are TGTGCCAGCAGCTTAGTCGGGGCTGACTACGAGCAGTACTTC.